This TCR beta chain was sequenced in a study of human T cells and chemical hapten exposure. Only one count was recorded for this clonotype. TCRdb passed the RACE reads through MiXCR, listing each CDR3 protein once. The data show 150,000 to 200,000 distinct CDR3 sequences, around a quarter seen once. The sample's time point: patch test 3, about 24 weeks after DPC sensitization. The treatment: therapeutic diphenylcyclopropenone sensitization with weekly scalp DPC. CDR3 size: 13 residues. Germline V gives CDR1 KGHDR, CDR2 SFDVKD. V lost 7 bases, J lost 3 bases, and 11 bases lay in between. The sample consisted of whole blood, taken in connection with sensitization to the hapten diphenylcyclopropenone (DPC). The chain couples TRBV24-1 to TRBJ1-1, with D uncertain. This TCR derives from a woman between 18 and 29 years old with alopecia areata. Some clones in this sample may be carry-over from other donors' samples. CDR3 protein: CATRGDTHTEAFF. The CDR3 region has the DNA TGTGCCACCAGGGGAGACACTCACACTGAAGCTTTCTTT.